The clone carrying this T cell receptor (beta chain) was counted only a few times. The CDR3 has 19 residues. V lost 0 bases, J lost 7 bases, and 15 bases stayed unmatched. Germline lookup yields CDR1 MGHRA and CDR2 YSYEKL. The data are from a study of OX40 agonist ivuxolimab in advanced cancers. For the study at large: All patients had ivuxolimab intravenously every 2 weeks at 0.01 to 10 mg/kg. A mean age of about 56 years, range about 20 to 79, was recorded, and over 65% were male.

The table came from immunoSEQ multiplex PCR; TCRdb's copy has only in-frame clones and leaves some out. The sample includes 55,000 to 70,000 clones, approximately 84% of them seen just once. The J gene is TRBJ2-1, the V gene TRBV4-1; 10 bases are shared with TRBD2. The receptor comes from an adult with an advanced solid tumor such as melanoma, head and neck, liver or kidney cancer. This specimen consisted of CD4+ or CD8+ T cells sorted from blood, obtained in a trial of the OX40 agonist ivuxolimab. The CDR3 bases are TGCGCCAGCAGCCAAGAACCGCCTAGCGGGAGTCCTGAACGGAATGAGCAGTTCTTC. Translation gives CASSQEPPSGSPERNEQFF.